A single sample is the source of the 23 T cell receptor beta chains below, sequenced in a study of T cells after yellow fever vaccination. TCRdb itself ran the 5' RACE reads through MiXCR, one entry per CDR3 protein. The table lists a few hundred thousand distinct CDR3 sequences, about 15% of them singletons, with 15% to 20% in the top ten. Sequenced material: PBMCs, taken about 5 days after the first yellow fever vaccination. These TCRs come from a young man who received the YFV17D yellow fever vaccine.

The chain recombines TRBV4-2 with TRBJ2-1; a possible D gene is TRBD1 (6 bases). Trimming took off 4 bases at V and 2 bases at J, with 18 bases between the two ends. The CDR3 contains 17 residues. Germline values: CDR1 LGHNA, CDR2 YNFKEQ. The CDR3 spells CASSLYRAAKTYNEQFF. CDR3 in DNA: TGTGCCAGCAGCCTTTACAGGGCAGCCAAAACCTACAATGAGCAGTTCTTC.

A few counts support this clonotype. The chain is built from TRBV4-3 and TRBJ2-5; 7 bases are shared with TRBD1. This CDR3 region has 16 residues. The trim removed 4 bases at V and 5 bases at J, leaving 13 bases unmatched. Germline V lookup: CDR1 LGHNA, CDR2 YSLEER. The DNA of the CDR3 is TGCGCCAGCAGCCGTACGGGACAGACCAAGAGGGAGACCCAGTACTTC. It specifies CASSRTGQTKRETQYF.

This chain joins TRBV7-2 and TRBJ2-2; 7 bases are a match to TRBD2. This CDR3 is 14 amino acids long. Germline V gene sequence: CDR1 SGHTA, CDR2 FQGNSA. V shed 5 bases, J shed 6 bases, and the junction held 6 bases outside the gene matches. In DNA, the CDR3 is TGTGCCAGCAGCCCTACTAGCGTGCCCGGGGAGCTGTTTTTT. This codes for CASSPTSVPGELFF.

The J gene is TRBJ2-7, the V gene TRBV18, with D hard to call. Germline V gene data show CDR1 as KGHSH and CDR2 as LQKENI. The CDR3 has 14 amino acids. Trimming took off 6 bases at V and 2 bases at J, with 14 bases between the two ends. The CDR3 coding sequence is TGTGCCAGCTCCCTCCGTGGGTCACCCTACGAGCAGTACGTC. Its protein product is CASSLRGSPYEQYV.

The V call is TRBV5-3, the J call TRBJ2-3; TRBD2 agrees at 9 bases. TRBV5-3 belongs to the ORF category, with a function that is uncertain. This CDR3 comprises 14 residues. V gave up 8 bases and J gave up 6 bases; unmatched junction bases: 10. CDR3 region: CARSPRGGTDTQYF. The CDR3 region has the DNA TGTGCCAGGAGCCCGCGGGGGGGAACGGATACGCAGTATTTT.

This clonotype was seen only a few times. The rearrangement uses TRBV5-1 and TRBJ2-3; no firm D call. CDR3 length: 15 residues. V lost 2 bases and J lost 8, with 18 bases in between. Germline CDR1 SGHRS, CDR2 YFSETQ. The CDR3 loop is CASSFPDSEPSTQYF. CDR3 nucleotide sequence: TGCGCCAGCAGCTTCCCAGACTCTGAACCGTCTACGCAGTATTTT.

A few counts support this clonotype. The rearrangement uses TRBV28 and TRBJ2-7, with a tentative D call TRBD2 (6 bases). CDR1 is MDHEN, CDR2 SYDVKM, per germline. The CDR3 sequence is 15 residues long. Trimming removed 8 bases from V and 6 bases from J, with 23 bases in between. The CDR3: CASLPRGSQLREQYV. The CDR3 nucleotides are TGTGCCAGCCTCCCCCGGGGGTCCCAACTACGCGAGCAGTACGTC.

The rearrangement joins TRBV5-1 to TRBJ2-2; D may be TRBD1 (5 bases). V dropped 7 bases and J dropped 5 bases, with 24 bases sitting between them. CDR3 length: 17 residues. CDR1 and CDR2 from the germline V gene are SGHRS and YFSETQ. The CDR3 loop reads CASRPDRLSSYTGELFF. For the CDR3, the DNA is TGCGCCAGCCGACCCGACAGACTTTCTTCGTATACCGGGGAGCTGTTTTTT.

This clonotype was seen a handful of times. The chain combines TRBV9 with TRBJ2-5; 12 bases line up with TRBD1. The CDR3 runs to 16 residues. Germline CDR1 SGDLS, CDR2 YYNGEE. V lost 0 bases, J lost 5 bases, and 5 bases stayed unmatched. The CDR3 DNA sequence: TGTGCCAGCAGCGTAGGGGGACAGGGGGCAAAGGAGACCCAGTACTTC. Translated: CASSVGGQGAKETQYF.

This clonotype occurred a few times. The chain couples TRBV19 to TRBJ1-5; D unresolved. There are 14 residues in the CDR3. V dropped 1 base and J dropped 2 bases, with 6 bases sitting between them. Germline CDR1 is LNHDA and CDR2 is SQIVND (reference sequence). CDR3 amino acids: CASSIGHGNQPQHF. Written as DNA, the CDR3 is TGTGCCAGTAGTATAGGACACGGCAATCAGCCCCAGCATTTT.

The rearrangement joins TRBV9 to TRBJ1-6; D remains ambiguous. V shed 2 bases and J shed 6 bases, with 9 bases lying between them. The CDR3 runs to 14 residues. Germline CDR1 is SGDLS and CDR2 is YYNGEE. The CDR3 loop is CASSVDGSNSPLHF. CDR3 bases: TGTGCCAGCAGCGTTGACGGCAGTAATTCACCCCTCCACTTT.

This clonotype was seen a few times. Relative to the germline gene, one junction end is altered; a read error may explain this. This sequence joins TRBV9 and TRBJ1-2; D possibly corresponds to TRBD1 (5 bases). Germline CDR1 SGDLS, CDR2 YYNGEE. The CDR3 is 12 residues long. This CDR3 is CASSATPGLYNF. The CDR3 DNA follows: TGTGCCAGCAGCGCCACACCGGGGCTCTATAACTTC.

This clonotype was recorded a few times. This chain joins TRBV3-1 and TRBJ2-3; D may be TRBD2 (5 bases). V lost 0 bases to trimming and J lost 3 bases, with 10 bases between them. Germline lookup yields CDR1 LGHDT and CDR2 YNNKEL (reference sequence). This CDR3 comprises 15 residues. The CDR3 loop reads CASSQDPRVTDTQYF. The DNA for the CDR3 is TGTGCCAGCAGCCAAGATCCGCGGGTAACAGATACGCAGTATTTT.

The rearrangement uses TRBV4-1 and TRBJ2-7, with 8 bases aligning to TRBD2. Germline V gives CDR1 MGHRA, CDR2 YSYEKL. This CDR3 spans 15 amino acids. Trimming at V came to 0 bases and at J to 2 bases, leaving 3 bases not matched to a gene. CDR3 protein: CASSQERGGTYEQYV. CDR3 coding DNA: TGCGCCAGCAGCCAAGAACGGGGGGGAACCTACGAGCAGTACGTC.

This clonotype was observed a few times. The J gene is TRBJ2-3, the V gene TRBV7-9; possibly TRBD1 or TRBD2 for D (5 bases each). Trimming took off 5 bases at V and 3 bases at J, with 15 bases between the two ends. This CDR3 has 15 residues. Germline V gene sequence: CDR1 SEHNR, CDR2 FQNEAQ (reference sequence). CDR3 loop: CASSRDLERTDTQYF. For the CDR3, the DNA is TGTGCCAGCAGCAGGGACCTCGAGCGGACAGATACGCAGTATTTT.

The chain combines TRBV19 with TRBJ2-2, with unresolved D. Trimming left V 1 base short and J 1 base short, with 7 bases between. The V gene's germline CDR1 is LNHDA and CDR2 SQIVND (reference sequence). The CDR3 runs to 15 residues. The CDR3 DNA sequence: TGTGCCAGTAGTATAGTGTCCGGGAACACCGGGGAGCTGTTTTTT. It encodes CASSIVSGNTGELFF.

A few counts support this clonotype. This chain connects TRBV21-1 to TRBJ2-7; no check of the table's D call, TRBD1, against the DNA was made. TRBV21-1 is reported as a pseudogene. This CDR3 spans 16 amino acids. Here the CDR3 DNA reads TGTGCCAGCAGCCCACCATGTTGGCCCCATGCAGGGGAGCAGTACGTC. Protein product: CASSPPCWPHAGEQYV.

The chain uses TRBV15 and TRBJ1-3, with D unclear. V lost 0 bases and J 0 bases, leaving 9 bases between the germline ends. Germline V lookup: CDR1 LNHNV, CDR2 YYDKDF (reference sequence). This CDR3 contains 16 residues. Here the CDR3 reads CATSRDSYSSGNTIYF. The CDR3 DNA follows: TGTGCCACCAGCAGAGATTCGTACAGCTCTGGAAACACCATATATTTT. Based on the CDR3 plus reference TRBV15 and TRBJ1-3, the full variable domain is DAMVIQNPRYQVTQFGKPVTLSCSQTLNHNVMYWYQQKSSQAPKLLFHYYDKDFNNEADTPDNFQSRRPNTSFCFLDIRSPGLGDTAMYLCATSRDSYSSGNTIYFGEGSWLTVV.

The chain couples TRBV7-2 to TRBJ2-5, with a possible D match to TRBD2 (6 bases). This CDR3 has 15 amino acids. Trimming shortened V by 3 bases and J by 5 bases, and 16 bases separated the two germline ends. CDR1 is SGHTA, CDR2 FQGNSA, per germline. The CDR3 DNA reads as TGTGCCAGCAGCTTGTATGGGGAGGATGGGGAGACCCAGTACTTC. Translation gives CASSLYGEDGETQYF.

The chain uses TRBV19 and TRBJ1-2; D gene uncertain. In germline, CDR1 is LNHDA, CDR2 SQIVND (reference sequence). V lost 5 bases, J lost 0 bases, and 10 bases lay in between. This CDR3 comprises 14 residues. In DNA, the CDR3 is TGTGCCAGTAGTGTGGAGTCCTCTAACTATGGCTACACCTTC. Residues: CASSVESSNYGYTF.

This clonotype was detected a few times. The CDR3 DNA follows: TGCGCCAGCAGCAATAGCGGACAGACCTACAATGAGCAGTTCTTC. Translation: CASSNSGQTYNEQFF. The rearrangement joins TRBV5-1 to TRBJ2-1; D may be TRBD1 or TRBD2 (6 bases each). CDR3 length: 15 residues. Between the trimmed V and J ends, which lost 4 bases and 2 bases, there was a span of 13 bases. Germline V CDR1 and CDR2: SGHRS, YFSETQ. The full variable domain, its missing parts supplied by reference TRBV5-1 and TRBJ2-1, is KAGVTQTPRYLIKTRGQQVTLSCSPISGHRSVSWYQQTPGQGLQFLFEYFSETQRNKGNFPGRFSGRQFSNSRSEMNVSTLELGDSALYLCASSNSGQTYNEQFFGPGTRLTVL.

Only a few counts were recorded for this clonotype. The rearrangement joins TRBV6-1 to TRBJ2-1, with TRBD1 identical over 9 bases. The CDR3 is 15 amino acids. The germline V gene encodes CDR1 MNHNS and CDR2 SASEGT. Trimming at V came to 7 bases and at J to 2 bases, leaving 6 bases not matched to a gene. The chain's CDR3 is CASNRGRTPYNEQFF. The CDR3 DNA reads as TGTGCCAGCAACAGGGGGCGGACCCCCTACAATGAGCAGTTCTTC.

This clonotype turned up a few times. This chain connects TRBV18 to TRBJ1-6; a possible D gene is TRBD1 (5 bases). The CDR3 totals 16 residues. Germline CDR1 is KGHSH and CDR2 is LQKENI. Trimming pared 3 bases from V and 4 bases from J, leaving 13 bases between. CDR3 sequence: CASSPEGIGYNSPLHF. The CDR3 coding sequence is TGTGCCAGCTCACCCGAGGGGATTGGGTATAATTCACCCCTCCACTTT. The full variable domain, its missing parts supplied by reference TRBV18 and TRBJ1-6, is NAGVMQNPRHLVRRRGQEARLRCSPMKGHSHVYWYRQLPEEGLKFMVYLQKENIIDESGMPKERFSAEFPKEGPSILRIQQVVRGDSAAYFCASSPEGIGYNSPLHFGNGTRLTVT.